This T cell receptor (beta chain) was documented in a study of OX40 agonist ivuxolimab in advanced cancers. Note on this clone: Its specificity is not known.

This table comes from immunoSEQ multiplex PCR, and its TCRdb copy is limited to in-frame clones, with some not included. Among 60,000 to 80,000 clones listed, about 86% were seen once. The germline V gene has CDR1 SNHLY and CDR2 FYNNEI. Trimming took 3 bases from V and 3 from J, leaving 11 bases between them. The CDR3 totals 15 residues. The study, taken as a whole, reports: Dosing at 0.1 to 3.0 mg/kg was accompanied by clonal expansion of CD4+ and CD8+ blood T cells by week 6. Fewer expanded clones were found on average in CD4+ than in CD8+ T cells.

The sequencing here drew on CD4+ or CD8+ T cells sorted from blood, taken in a trial of the OX40 agonist ivuxolimab. The sequence derives from an adult with an advanced solid tumor such as melanoma, head and neck, liver or kidney cancer. The chain joins TRBV2 to TRBJ2-2; D might be TRBD1 (6 bases). The CDR3 DNA reads as TGTGCCAGCAGTGAGGGGACAAAGTACACCGGGGAGCTGTTTTTT. It translates to CASSEGTKYTGELFF.